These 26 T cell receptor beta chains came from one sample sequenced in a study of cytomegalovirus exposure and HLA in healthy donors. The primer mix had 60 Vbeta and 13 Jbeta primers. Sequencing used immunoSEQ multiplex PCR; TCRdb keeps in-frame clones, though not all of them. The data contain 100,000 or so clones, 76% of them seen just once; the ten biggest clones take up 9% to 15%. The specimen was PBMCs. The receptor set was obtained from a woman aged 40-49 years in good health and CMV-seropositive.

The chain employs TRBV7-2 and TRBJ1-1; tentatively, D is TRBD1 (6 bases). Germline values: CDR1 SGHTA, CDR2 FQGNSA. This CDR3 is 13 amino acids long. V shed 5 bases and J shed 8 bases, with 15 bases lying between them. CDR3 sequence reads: CASSPPQGREAFF. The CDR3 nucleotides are TGTGCCAGCAGCCCGCCCCAGGGGCGCGAAGCTTTCTTT.

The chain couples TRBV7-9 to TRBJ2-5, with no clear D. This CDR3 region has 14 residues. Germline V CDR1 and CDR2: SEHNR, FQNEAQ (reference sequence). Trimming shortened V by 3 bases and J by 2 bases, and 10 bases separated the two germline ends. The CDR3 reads CASSFYGNQETQYF. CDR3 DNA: TGTGCCAGCAGCTTTTACGGTAATCAAGAGACCCAGTACTTC.

CDR3 nucleotide sequence: TGCGCCAGCAGCTTAACATGGAGCTCCTATAATTCACCCCTCCACTTT. Amino acids: CASSLTWSSYNSPLHF. The V gene is TRBV5-1, the J gene TRBJ1-6; D remains unclear. Germline lookup yields CDR1 SGHRS and CDR2 YFSETQ. Trimming removed 2 bases at V and 0 bases at J, with 9 bases between. The CDR3 runs 16 residues.

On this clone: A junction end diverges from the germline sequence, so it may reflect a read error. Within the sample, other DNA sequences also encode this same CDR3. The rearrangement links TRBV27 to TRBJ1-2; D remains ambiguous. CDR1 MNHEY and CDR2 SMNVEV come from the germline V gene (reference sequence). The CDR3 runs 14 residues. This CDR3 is CASARGSGWDGYTF. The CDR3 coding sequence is TGCGCCAGCGCCCGGGGAAGTGGTTGGGATGGCTACACCTTC.

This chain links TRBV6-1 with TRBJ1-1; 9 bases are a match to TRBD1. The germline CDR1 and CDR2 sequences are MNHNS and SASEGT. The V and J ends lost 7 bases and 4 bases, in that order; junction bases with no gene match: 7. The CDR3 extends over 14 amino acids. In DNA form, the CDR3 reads TGTGCCAGCAATACACAGGGGGCAGGCACTGAAGCTTTCTTT. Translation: CASNTQGAGTEAFF.

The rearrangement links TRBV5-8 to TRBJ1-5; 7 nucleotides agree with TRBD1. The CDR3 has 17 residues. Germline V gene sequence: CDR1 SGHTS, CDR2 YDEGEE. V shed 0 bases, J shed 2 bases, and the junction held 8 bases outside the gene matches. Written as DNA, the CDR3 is TGTGCCAGCAGCTTGGCCCAGGGGGGTTTGGGCAATCAGCCCCAGCATTTT. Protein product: CASSLAQGGLGNQPQHF.

CDR3 nucleotides: TGTGCCAGCAGATACGGGACAGCGAACACTGAAGCTTTCTTT. This encodes CASRYGTANTEAFF. The chain uses TRBV7-2 and TRBJ1-1, with 7 bases lining up with TRBD1. The CDR3 has 14 residues. V was pared by 6 bases and J by 1 base, with 5 bases of the junction left unmatched. CDR1 SGHTA and CDR2 FQGNSA come from the germline V gene.

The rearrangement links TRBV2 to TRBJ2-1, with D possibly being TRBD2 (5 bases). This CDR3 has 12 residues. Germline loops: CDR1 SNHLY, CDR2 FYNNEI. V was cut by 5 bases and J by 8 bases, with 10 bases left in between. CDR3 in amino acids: CASSSSIYEQFF. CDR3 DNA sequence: TGTGCCAGCAGTTCTAGCATCTATGAGCAGTTCTTC.

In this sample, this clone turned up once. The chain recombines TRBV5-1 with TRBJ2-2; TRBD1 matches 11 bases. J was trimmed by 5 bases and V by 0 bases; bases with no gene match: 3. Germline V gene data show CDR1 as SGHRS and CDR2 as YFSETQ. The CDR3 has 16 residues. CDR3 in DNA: TGCGCCAGCAGCTTGGAGGGACAGGGGGTAACCGGGGAGCTGTTTTTT. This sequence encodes CASSLEGQGVTGELFF.

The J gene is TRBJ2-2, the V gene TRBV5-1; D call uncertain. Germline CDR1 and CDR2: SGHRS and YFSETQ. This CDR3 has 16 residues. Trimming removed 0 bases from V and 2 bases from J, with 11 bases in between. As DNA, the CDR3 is TGCGCCAGCAGCTTGGGATACAGTGTAAACACCGGGGAGCTGTTTTTT. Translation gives CASSLGYSVNTGELFF. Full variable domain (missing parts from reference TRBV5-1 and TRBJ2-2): KAGVTQTPRYLIKTRGQQVTLSCSPISGHRSVSWYQQTPGQGLQFLFEYFSETQRNKGNFPGRFSGRQFSNSRSEMNVSTLELGDSALYLCASSLGYSVNTGELFFGEGSRLTVL.

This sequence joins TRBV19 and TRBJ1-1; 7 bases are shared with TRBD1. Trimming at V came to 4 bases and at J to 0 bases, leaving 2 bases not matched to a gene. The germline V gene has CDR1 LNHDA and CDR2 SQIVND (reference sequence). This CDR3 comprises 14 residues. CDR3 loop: CASSKGQMNTEAFF. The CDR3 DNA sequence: TGTGCCAGTAGTAAGGGACAGATGAACACTGAAGCTTTCTTT.

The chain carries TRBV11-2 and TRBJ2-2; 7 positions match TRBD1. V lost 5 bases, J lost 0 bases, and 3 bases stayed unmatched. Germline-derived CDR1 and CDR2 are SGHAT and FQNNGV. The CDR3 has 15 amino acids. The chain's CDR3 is CASSLDRANTGELFF. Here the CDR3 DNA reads TGTGCCAGCAGCCTCGACAGGGCGAACACCGGGGAGCTGTTTTTT.

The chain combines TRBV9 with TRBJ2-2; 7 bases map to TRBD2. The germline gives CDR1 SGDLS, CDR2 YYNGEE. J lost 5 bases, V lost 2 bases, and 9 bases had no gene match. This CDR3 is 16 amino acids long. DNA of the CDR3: TGTGCCAGCAGCGTGGTCGCCGGGACTACAACCGGGGAGCTGTTTTTT. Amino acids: CASSVVAGTTTGELFF.

CDR3 nucleotides: TGTGCCAGCAGACAGACAGGGTTGGGCTACGAGCAGTACTTC. This sequence encodes CASRQTGLGYEQYF. The V call is TRBV2, the J call TRBJ2-7; 7 positions match TRBD1. J gave up 3 bases and V 6 bases, and 8 bases lay outside the gene matches. This CDR3 has 14 amino acids. Germline V lookup: CDR1 SNHLY, CDR2 FYNNEI.

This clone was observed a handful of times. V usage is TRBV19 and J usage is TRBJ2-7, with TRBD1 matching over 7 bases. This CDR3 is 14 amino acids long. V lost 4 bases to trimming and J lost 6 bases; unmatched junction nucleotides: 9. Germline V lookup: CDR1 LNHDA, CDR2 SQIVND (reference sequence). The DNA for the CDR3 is TGTGCCAGTAGTAGCGGAAGGACAGGAAGCGAGCAGTACTTC. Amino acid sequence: CASSSGRTGSEQYF.

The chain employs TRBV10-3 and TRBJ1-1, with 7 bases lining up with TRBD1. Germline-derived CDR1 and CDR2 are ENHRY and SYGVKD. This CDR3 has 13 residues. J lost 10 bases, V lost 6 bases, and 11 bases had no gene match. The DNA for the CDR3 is TGTGCCATCAGGGTCGCAGACAGGGCCATAGCTTTCTTT. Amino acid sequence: CAIRVADRAIAFF.

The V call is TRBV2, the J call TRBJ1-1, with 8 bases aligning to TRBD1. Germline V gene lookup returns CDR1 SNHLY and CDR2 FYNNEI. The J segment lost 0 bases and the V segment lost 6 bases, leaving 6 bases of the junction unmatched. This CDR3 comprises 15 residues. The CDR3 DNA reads TGTGCCAGCAGCGGGCAGGGGGCAATGAACACTGAAGCTTTCTTT. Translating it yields CASSGQGAMNTEAFF.

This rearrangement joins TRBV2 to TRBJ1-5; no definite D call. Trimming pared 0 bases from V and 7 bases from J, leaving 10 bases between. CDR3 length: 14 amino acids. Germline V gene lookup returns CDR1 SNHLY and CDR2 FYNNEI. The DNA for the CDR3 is TGTGCCAGCAGTGAAGCGGTATACCGGCAGCCCCAGCATTTT. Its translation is CASSEAVYRQPQHF. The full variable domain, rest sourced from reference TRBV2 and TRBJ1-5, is EPEVTQTPSHQVTQMGQEVILRCVPISNHLYFYWYRQILGQKVEFLVSFYNNEISEKSEIFDDQFSVERPDGSNFTLKIRSTKLEDSAMYFCASSEAVYRQPQHFGDGTRLSIL.

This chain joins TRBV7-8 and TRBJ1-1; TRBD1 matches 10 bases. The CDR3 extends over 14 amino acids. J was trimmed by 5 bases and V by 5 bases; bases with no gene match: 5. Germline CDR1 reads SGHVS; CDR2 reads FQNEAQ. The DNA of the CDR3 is TGTGCCAGCAGCCCCTGGACAGGGGGGACTGAAGCTTTCTTT. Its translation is CASSPWTGGTEAFF. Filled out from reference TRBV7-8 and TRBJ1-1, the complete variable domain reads GAGVSQSPRYKVAKRGQDVALRCDPISGHVSLFWYQQALGQGPEFLTYFQNEAQLDKSGLPSDRFFAERPEGSVSTLKIQRTQQEDSAVYLCASSPWTGGTEAFFGQGTRLTVV.

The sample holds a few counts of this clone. The CDR3 nucleotides are TGCGCCAGCAGCCAAGGGGCCCGTACGAACACCGGGGAGCTGTTTTTT. This translates into CASSQGARTNTGELFF. The V gene is TRBV4-1, the J gene TRBJ2-2; D remains ambiguous. CDR3 size: 16 residues. Between the trimmed V and J ends, which lost 1 base and 0 bases, there was a span of 9 bases. Germline lookup yields CDR1 MGHRA and CDR2 YSYEKL.

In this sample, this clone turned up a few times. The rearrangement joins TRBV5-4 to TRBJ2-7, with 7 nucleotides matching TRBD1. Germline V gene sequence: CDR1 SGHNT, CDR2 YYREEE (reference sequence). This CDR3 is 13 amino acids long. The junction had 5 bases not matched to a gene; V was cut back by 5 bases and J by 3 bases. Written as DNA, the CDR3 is TGTGCCAGCAGGCTAGCAGGGGGCTACGAGCAGTACTTC. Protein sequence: CASRLAGGYEQYF.

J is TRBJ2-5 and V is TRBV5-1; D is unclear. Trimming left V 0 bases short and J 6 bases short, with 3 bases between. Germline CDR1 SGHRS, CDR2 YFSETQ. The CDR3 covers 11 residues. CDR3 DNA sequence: TGCGCCAGCAGCTTGGAGCAGACCCAGTACTTC. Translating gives CASSLEQTQYF. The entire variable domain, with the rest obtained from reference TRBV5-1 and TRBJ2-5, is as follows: KAGVTQTPRYLIKTRGQQVTLSCSPISGHRSVSWYQQTPGQGLQFLFEYFSETQRNKGNFPGRFSGRQFSNSRSEMNVSTLELGDSALYLCASSLEQTQYFGPGTRLLVL.

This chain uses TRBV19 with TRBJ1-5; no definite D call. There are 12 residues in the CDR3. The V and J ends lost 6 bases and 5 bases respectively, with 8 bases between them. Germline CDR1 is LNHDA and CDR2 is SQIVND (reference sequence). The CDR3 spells CASSPHYQPQHF. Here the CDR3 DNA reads TGTGCCAGTAGCCCACATTATCAGCCCCAGCATTTT.

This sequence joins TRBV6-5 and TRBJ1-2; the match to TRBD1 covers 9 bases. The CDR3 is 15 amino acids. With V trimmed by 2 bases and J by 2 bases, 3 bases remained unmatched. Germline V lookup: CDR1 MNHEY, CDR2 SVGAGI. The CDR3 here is CASSYGQGKNYGYTF. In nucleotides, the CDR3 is TGTGCCAGCAGTTACGGACAGGGGAAAAACTATGGCTACACCTTC.

The CDR3 bases are TGTGCCTGGAGTAGGGACAATCACTATGGCTACACCTTC. As protein: CAWSRDNHYGYTF. This chain connects TRBV30 to TRBJ1-2; perhaps TRBD1 as D (6 bases). The V gene's germline CDR1 is GTSNPN and CDR2 SVGIG (reference sequence). The CDR3 is 13 amino acids. Trimming removed 2 bases from V and 3 bases from J, with 10 bases in between.

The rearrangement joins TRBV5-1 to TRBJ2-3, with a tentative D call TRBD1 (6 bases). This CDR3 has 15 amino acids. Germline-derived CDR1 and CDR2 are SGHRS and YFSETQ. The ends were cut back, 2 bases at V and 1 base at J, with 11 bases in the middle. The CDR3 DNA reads TGCGCCAGCAGCTTCAGGGGTATGGGCACAGATACGCAGTATTTT. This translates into CASSFRGMGTDTQYF.